These 17 T cell receptor beta chains share one sample of origin, sequenced in a study of cytomegalovirus exposure and HLA in healthy donors. Amplification used 60 Vbeta primers and 13 Jbeta primers. Clones were read by immunoSEQ multiplex PCR, and TCRdb kept only the in-frame ones, dropping some. The table has 75,000 to 80,000 clones, roughly two thirds seen once. The sample taken for sequencing was PBMCs. All receptors come from a man aged 60 to 69 in good health and CMV-seropositive.

This clone was counted a few times. A far larger clone is just one base off, so this is likely a read error. The rearrangement uses TRBV28 and TRBJ2-3, with TRBD2 matching over 8 bases. Germline assignment: CDR1 MDHEN and CDR2 SYDVKM. The CDR3 runs 17 residues. This CDR3 reads CASSLPWGTRLTHTQYF. The DNA of the CDR3 is TGTGCCAGCAGTTTACCTTGGGGGACTAGGCTCACACATACGCAGTATTTT. The whole variable domain, filled in from reference TRBV28 and TRBJ2-3, reads DVKVTQSSRYLVKRTGEKVFLECVQDMDHENMFWYRQDPGLGLRLIYFSYDVKMKEKGDIPEGYSVSREKKERFSLILESASTNQTSMYLCASSLPWGTRLTHTQYFGPGTRLTVL.

In DNA, the CDR3 is TGTGCCAGCAAAGACAGGGCCCTAGGCACAGATACGCAGTATTTT. Translated, it gives CASKDRALGTDTQYF. The rearrangement links TRBV6-6 to TRBJ2-3; TRBD1 matches 7 bases. Germline loops: CDR1 MNHNY, CDR2 SVGAGI (reference sequence). V lost 7 bases and J lost 1; bases outside the gene matches: 8. The CDR3 extends over 15 amino acids.

Only one count was recorded for this clone. The chain recombines TRBV30 with TRBJ1-1; a weak D match, TRBD1 (6 bases). Germline lookup yields CDR1 GTSNPN and CDR2 SVGIG (reference sequence). The ends were cut back, 3 bases at V and 2 bases at J, with 10 bases in the middle. CDR3 length equals 13 residues. The chain's CDR3 is CAWSGQPNTEAFF. The CDR3, as DNA: TGTGCCTGGAGCGGACAGCCTAACACTGAAGCTTTCTTT.

Regarding this clone: This sample also contains other DNA sequences that code for the same CDR3. CDR3 loop: CASSGLAGEGETQYF. Here the CDR3 DNA reads TGTGCCAGCAGTGGACTAGCGGGAGAAGGAGAGACCCAGTACTTC. This sequence joins TRBV2 and TRBJ2-5; 12 bases map to TRBD2. The CDR3 is 15 residues long. The V segment lost 4 bases and the J segment 4 bases; nucleotides outside the gene matches: 4. CDR1 and CDR2 from the germline V gene are SNHLY and FYNNEI.

This clone was observed a few times. The chain is built from TRBV6-5 and TRBJ1-4; D call uncertain. The CDR3 has 13 residues. CDR1 and CDR2 (germline): MNHEY, SVGAGI. The ends were cut back, 7 bases at V and 2 bases at J, with 8 bases in the middle. The CDR3 reads CASTGVTNEKLFF. CDR3 coding DNA: TGTGCCAGCACCGGGGTCACTAATGAAAAACTGTTTTTT.

The chain has TRBV6-5 and TRBJ1-2; 7 bases are a match to TRBD1. Per the germline V gene, CDR1 is MNHEY and CDR2 is SVGAGI. The CDR3 consists of 14 residues. V lost 4 bases to trimming and J lost 2 bases; unmatched junction nucleotides: 4. CDR3 residues: CASSSGTVNYGYTF. CDR3 sequence (DNA): TGTGCCAGCAGTTCCGGGACAGTGAACTATGGCTACACCTTC.

This clone was seen only a few times. The rearrangement uses TRBV5-1 and TRBJ2-3; TRBD2 matches 10 bases. V lost 0 bases to trimming and J lost 5 bases; unmatched junction nucleotides: 9. Germline CDR1 is SGHRS and CDR2 is YFSETQ. This CDR3 contains 17 residues. The CDR3 nucleotides read TGCGCCAGCAGCTTGGCCACAGCGGGAGGGCCCGGAGATACGCAGTATTTT. Translating it yields CASSLATAGGPGDTQYF.

The chain is built from TRBV5-1 and TRBJ2-1; TRBD2 agrees at 15 bases. Germline CDR1 and CDR2: SGHRS and YFSETQ. V lost 3 bases and J lost 7; bases outside the gene matches: 5. The CDR3 has 16 residues. CDR3 sequence reads: CASSSGGLAGGNEQFF. DNA for the CDR3: TGCGCCAGCAGCTCGGGTGGACTAGCGGGAGGGAATGAGCAGTTCTTC.

By frequency in the sample, this clone is medium-sized (0.01 to 0.1%). The chain links TRBV5-8 to TRBJ2-3; a possible D gene is TRBD2 (5 bases). The V gene's germline CDR1 is SGHTS and CDR2 YDEGEE. The V end was cut by 6 bases, the J end by 0 bases, with 11 bases between. The CDR3 loop spans 14 amino acids. The CDR3 spells CASILTISTDTQYF. The CDR3 DNA follows: TGTGCCAGCATCCTGACTATAAGCACAGATACGCAGTATTTT. Full variable domain (remainder filled in from reference TRBV5-8 and TRBJ2-3): EAGVTQSPTHLIKTRGQQATLRCSPISGHTSVYWYQQALGLGLQFLLWYDEGEERNRGNFPPRFSGRQFPNYSSELNVNALELEDSALYLCASILTISTDTQYFGPGTRLTVL.

The chain is built from TRBV6-5 and TRBJ1-3, with unresolved D. The CDR3 totals 13 residues. With 6 bases removed from V and 4 bases from J, the gap between germline ends came to 10 bases. From germline, CDR1 is MNHEY and CDR2 SVGAGI. CDR3 sequence (DNA): TGTGCCAGCAGGGGCACGCCCGGAAACACCATATATTTT. The encoded protein is CASRGTPGNTIYF.

The chain links TRBV29-1 to TRBJ2-1; D unresolved. V was clipped by 4 bases and J by 0 bases, with 13 bases between them. From germline, CDR1 is SQVTM and CDR2 ANQGSEA. This CDR3 contains 15 residues. CDR3 amino acids: CSVVDPRSSYNEQFF. As DNA, the CDR3 is TGCAGCGTTGTAGACCCCCGGAGCTCCTACAATGAGCAGTTCTTC.

This chain links TRBV19 with TRBJ2-1; 11 nucleotides line up with TRBD2. The V gene's germline CDR1 is LNHDA and CDR2 SQIVND (reference sequence). V shed 2 bases, J shed 4 bases, and the junction held 10 bases outside the gene matches. CDR3 length: 18 residues. This CDR3 is CASSITRPGTSGYNEQFF. Written as DNA, the CDR3 is TGTGCCAGTAGTATAACTCGACCCGGGACTAGCGGTTACAATGAGCAGTTCTTC. The full variable domain, with the rest looked up from reference TRBV19 and TRBJ2-1, is DGGITQSPKYLFRKEGQNVTLSCEQNLNHDAMYWYRQDPGQGLRLIYYSQIVNDFQKGDIAEGYSVSREKKESFPLTVTSAQKNPTAFYLCASSITRPGTSGYNEQFFGPGTRLTVL.

The chain joins TRBV30 to TRBJ2-3; weak D call: TRBD2 (5 bases). CDR3 length: 15 amino acids. Trimming cost V 2 bases and J 3 bases, with 15 bases left between them. Germline V lookup: CDR1 GTSNPN, CDR2 SVGIG (reference sequence). The CDR3, as DNA: TGTGCCTGGAGTATCGGACTCCCCCAGACAGATACGCAGTATTTT. This codes for CAWSIGLPQTDTQYF. The variable domain in full, with the rest retrieved from reference TRBV30 and TRBJ2-3, is SQTIHQWPATLVQPVGSPLSLECTVEGTSNPNLYWYRQAAGRGLQLLFYSVGIGQISSEVPQNLSASRPQDRQFILSSKKLLLSDSGFYLCAWSIGLPQTDTQYFGPGTRLTVL.

The J gene is TRBJ2-3, the V gene TRBV2; tentative D call: TRBD1 (5 bases). Germline V lookup: CDR1 SNHLY, CDR2 FYNNEI. The V end lost 8 bases, the J end lost 5 bases, and 20 bases lay between the germline ends. This CDR3 contains 15 residues. The CDR3 nucleotides are TGTGCCAGCCAGGGCGAATCGGCAGCACAAGATACGCAGTATTTT. Protein: CASQGESAAQDTQYF.

V and J are TRBV6-6 and TRBJ2-7; 8 bases are shared with TRBD1. Germline V lookup: CDR1 MNHNY, CDR2 SVGAGI (reference sequence). CDR3 length: 16 residues. The V segment lost 2 bases and the J segment 0 bases; nucleotides outside the gene matches: 6. DNA for the CDR3: TGTGCCAGCAGTTACCCCACAGGGGGTGTCTCCTACGAGCAGTACTTC. Encoded protein: CASSYPTGGVSYEQYF.

About this clone itself: Relative to the germline gene, one junction end is altered; a read error may explain this. The chain combines TRBV7-9 with TRBJ2-7; 9 bases line up with TRBD1. The CDR3 runs to 14 residues. CDR1 is SEHNR, CDR2 FQNEAQ, per germline (reference sequence). The CDR3 nucleotides are TGTTCCAGCGGACCGGGACAGGGATCCTACGAGCAGTACTTC. Its translation: CSSGPGQGSYEQYF.

The chain joins TRBV28 to TRBJ1-1; D is unclear. Germline V gives CDR1 MDHEN, CDR2 SYDVKM. V lost 3 bases, J lost 4 bases, and 18 bases lay in between. CDR3 size: 16 residues. CDR3 residues: CASSLYLAPTGTEAFF. Written as DNA, the CDR3 is TGTGCCAGCAGTTTGTACTTAGCCCCTACGGGCACTGAAGCTTTCTTT.